This T cell receptor (beta chain) was captured by sequencing in a study of blood T cell repertoires in COVID-19. Across the whole study: Some COVID-19 samples were acute and others convalescent; all came from the United States, Italy and Spain.

The CDR3 is 13 residues long. V lost 4 bases and J lost 7, with 13 bases in between. Germline-derived CDR1 and CDR2 are SGHRS and YFSETQ. Using immunoSEQ multiplex PCR, the repertoire was profiled, and TCRdb retains in-frame clones only, with some absent. This sample carries some 200,000 clones, around 84% of them seen once, and the ten largest clones take roughly 10%. The source of this sequence is a man in his fifties with active or convalescent COVID-19. The chain combines TRBV5-1 with TRBJ2-3; D may be TRBD1 (5 bases). Sequencing was done on a sample of peripheral blood. The CDR3 protein is CASSLQGLHTQYF. Written as DNA, the CDR3 is TGCGCCAGCAGCCTCCAGGGTTTGCATACGCAGTATTTT.